The 32 T cell receptor beta chains presented below share a single source sample, sequenced in a study of metastatic and nonmetastatic thyroid tumors. Each patient came to thyroid surgery without any prior treatment (of any kind). TCRdb re-analyzed the PCR reads using MiXCR. The data contain around 38,000 clones, roughly 25% of them seen just once; the ten biggest clones take up 9.6%. The sample was blood. These receptors all stem from a female donor with papillary thyroid cancer or a benign thyroid nodule (not recorded which). Some clones in this sample may be carry-over from other donors' samples.

The V and J genes are TRBV28 and TRBJ2-1; D ambiguous. Germline lookup yields CDR1 MDHEN and CDR2 SYDVKM. V was pared by 0 bases and J by 4 bases, with 10 bases between. There are 15 residues in the CDR3. CDR3 bases: TGTGCCAGCAGTTTATGGGCGCAGTCTTACAATGAGCAGTTCTTC. Translated: CASSLWAQSYNEQFF.

On this clone itself: This CDR3 fails to terminate in the conserved phenylalanine or tryptophan, so it likely reflects a read error. The DNA is omitted, as the CDR3 cannot be located on it reliably, and the CDR3 follows TCRdb's listing. V gene TRBV6-6 combines with J gene TRBJ2-5; the table's D gene call, TRBD1, was not cross checked with the DNA. Germline V CDR1 and CDR2: MNHNY, SVGAGI (reference sequence). 13 amino acids form the CDR3, both terminal residues included. The CDR3 sequence: CASSYSEVGTAYL.

This clone was detected only a few times. V is TRBV19 and J is TRBJ1-1, with D unresolved. CDR3 length: 13 residues. Germline CDR1 is LNHDA and CDR2 is SQIVND (reference sequence). V dropped 5 bases and J dropped 1 base, with 8 bases sitting between them. The CDR3 reads CASSEGANTEAFF. CDR3 nucleotide sequence: TGTGCCAGTAGTGAGGGTGCGAACACTGAAGCTTTCTTT.

This clone was observed a handful of times. The chain combines TRBV7-9 with TRBJ2-7; D is undetermined. The length of the CDR3 is 12 residues. The germline CDR1 and CDR2 sequences are SEHNR and FQNEAQ (reference sequence). Trimming cost V 1 base and J 5 bases, with 6 bases left between them. The CDR3 is CASSLGRDEQYF. Written as DNA, the CDR3 is TGTGCCAGCAGCTTAGGACGCGACGAGCAGTACTTC.

By its share, this clone is medium-sized. The rearrangement uses TRBV24-1 and TRBJ2-7; D possibly corresponds to TRBD2 (6 bases). Trimming cost V 2 bases and J 3 bases, with 13 bases left between them. Germline V gene sequence: CDR1 KGHDR, CDR2 SFDVKD. The CDR3 has 15 residues. CDR3 coding DNA: TGTGCCACCAGTGATTCGCGGGGCAGGATCTACGAGCAGTACTTC. It specifies CATSDSRGRIYEQYF.

Many counts were recorded for this clone. This chain links TRBV6-5 with TRBJ2-7; TRBD2 aligns across 10 bases. The CDR3 consists of 15 residues. Germline V CDR1 and CDR2: MNHEY, SVGAGI. Trimming at V came to 0 bases and at J to 4 bases, leaving 3 bases not matched to a gene. The CDR3 sequence is CASSYSAGGPYEQYF. CDR3 nucleotides: TGTGCCAGCAGTTACTCAGCGGGAGGGCCATACGAGCAGTACTTC.

This clone turned up a few times. The V call is TRBV28, the J call TRBJ1-6; 9 nucleotides line up with TRBD1. Trimming cost V 3 bases and J 6 bases; bases outside gene matches: 6. CDR3 length equals 16 residues. Germline-derived CDR1 and CDR2 are MDHEN and SYDVKM. The CDR3 DNA sequence: TGTGCCAGCAGTTTGTCCGGGACAGGGATTAATTCACCCCTCCACTTT. It yields the protein CASSLSGTGINSPLHF.

This clone was counted a few times. The genes are TRBV27 and TRBJ1-5; 8 bases fit TRBD1. V shed 5 bases and J 0 bases; nucleotides not matched to a gene: 12. Germline CDR1 reads MNHEY; CDR2 reads SMNVEV (reference sequence). This CDR3 has 18 amino acids. This chain's CDR3 is CASSPQGASAYSNQPQHF. Written as DNA, the CDR3 is TGTGCCAGCAGTCCGCAGGGGGCATCGGCGTATAGCAATCAGCCCCAGCATTTT.

This clone occurred a few times. The CDR3 DNA follows: TGTGCCAGCAGGACCGGCGGTACCGATAGCACAGATACGCAGTATTTT. It encodes CASRTGGTDSTDTQYF. V is TRBV27 and J is TRBJ2-3; D is unclear. Trimming took 6 bases from V and 0 from J, leaving 16 bases between them. The CDR3 is 16 residues long. In germline, CDR1 is MNHEY, CDR2 SMNVEV (reference sequence).

This clone was detected only a few times. An end of the junction does not agree with germline; a read error may underlie this. The V call is TRBV28, the J call TRBJ1-4; a possible D gene is TRBD1 (5 bases). The CDR3 spans 13 residues. The V gene's germline CDR1 is MDHEN and CDR2 SYDVKM. In nucleotides, the CDR3 is TGTGCCAGCTCCGGACAAGAGCATGAGAAACTGTTTTTT. Residues: CASSGQEHEKLFF.

This chain joins TRBV4-1 and TRBJ1-3; D call uncertain. The V and J ends lost 3 bases and 0 bases respectively, with 12 bases between them. Germline assignment: CDR1 MGHRA and CDR2 YSYEKL. CDR3 size: 16 residues. CDR3 sequence: CASSQPGGSSGNTIYF. The DNA for the CDR3 is TGCGCCAGCAGCCAGCCCGGAGGGAGCTCTGGAAACACCATATATTTT.

This clone has at least ten counts. Possible read error: a much larger clone is one base away. This chain links TRBV7-2 with TRBJ1-2; TRBD1 aligns across 8 bases. V shed 5 bases and J 6 bases; nucleotides not matched to a gene: 5. This CDR3 contains 13 residues. The germline CDR1 and CDR2 sequences are SGHTA and FQGNSA. DNA for the CDR3: TGTGCCAGCAGCCCCCTGACAGGGGATGGCTACACCTTC. Translating it yields CASSPLTGDGYTF.

The chain recombines TRBV5-1 with TRBJ2-1, with D maybe TRBD2 (6 bases). Trimming took off 0 bases at V and 1 base at J, with 8 bases between the two ends. The CDR3 is made up of 15 amino acids. Germline V gene lookup returns CDR1 SGHRS and CDR2 YFSETQ. CDR3 DNA: TGCGCCAGCAGCTTGGCAGGGAGGTCCTACAATGAGCAGTTCTTC. Translating it yields CASSLAGRSYNEQFF. The full variable domain, its missing parts supplied by reference TRBV5-1 and TRBJ2-1, is KAGVTQTPRYLIKTRGQQVTLSCSPISGHRSVSWYQQTPGQGLQFLFEYFSETQRNKGNFPGRFSGRQFSNSRSEMNVSTLELGDSALYLCASSLAGRSYNEQFFGPGTRLTVL.

This clone ranks as medium-sized. The sample carries other DNA sequences with the same CDR3. The chain is built from TRBV28 and TRBJ2-2; D assignment may be TRBD1 or TRBD2 (5 bases each). Trimming pared 7 bases from V and 6 bases from J, leaving 24 bases between. From germline, CDR1 is MDHEN and CDR2 SYDVKM. CDR3 length equals 17 residues. CDR3 bases: TGTGCCAGCAAACTTACTTCTTCGGGGCGGGTGGCCGGGGAGCTGTTTTTT. This encodes CASKLTSSGRVAGELFF.

The chain combines TRBV2 with TRBJ1-1; a weak D match, TRBD1 (5 bases). V lost 7 bases and J 8 bases, leaving 14 bases between the germline ends. The CDR3 sequence is 12 residues long. Germline V gives CDR1 SNHLY, CDR2 FYNNEI. The CDR3 nucleotides read TGTGCCAGCACCCTTTCCGGGGGGGAAGCTTTCTTT. Protein: CASTLSGGEAFF. Full variable domain (rest looked up from reference TRBV2 and TRBJ1-1): EPEVTQTPSHQVTQMGQEVILRCVPISNHLYFYWYRQILGQKVEFLVSFYNNEISEKSEIFDDQFSVERPDGSNFTLKIRSTKLEDSAMYFCASTLSGGEAFFGQGTRLTVV.

This clone was picked up one time. The genes are TRBV29-1 and TRBJ2-5; a possible D gene is TRBD2 (6 bases). Looked up from germline, CDR1 is SQVTM and CDR2 is ANQGSEA. The CDR3 consists of 11 residues. Trimming shortened V by 5 bases and J by 4 bases, and 8 bases separated the two germline ends. The CDR3 region has the DNA TGCAGCGTTCGGAGGGGAGAGACCCAGTACTTC. Amino acid sequence: CSVRRGETQYF.

The sample holds a few counts of this clone. A much larger clone differs by one base, so this may be a read error. This specimen includes other DNA sequences encoding the same CDR3. J is TRBJ1-4 and V is TRBV6-1, with TRBD1 matching over 8 bases. Germline lookup yields CDR1 MNHNS and CDR2 SASEGT. There are 15 residues in the CDR3. DNA for the CDR3: TGTGCCAGCAAAGACAGGGGAGCTGTTCGTGAAAAACTGTTCTTT. This translates into CASKDRGAVREKLFF.

This clone is classed as medium-sized (0.01 to 0.1%). The genes are TRBV6-5 and TRBJ1-6; perhaps TRBD1 as D (6 bases). Germline V gene lookup returns CDR1 MNHEY and CDR2 SVGAGI. V was cut by 0 bases and J by 5 bases, with 11 bases left in between. The CDR3 spans 16 residues. CDR3 DNA sequence: TGTGCCAGCAGTTACTCGACAGGACATCATAATTCACCCCTCCACTTT. Its translation: CASSYSTGHHNSPLHF.

Note on this clone: Germline is not matched at one junction end, which may reflect a read error. V usage is TRBV28 and J usage is TRBJ2-7, with TRBD1 as a possible D gene (6 bases). The CDR3 has 13 amino acids. Germline V gene sequence: CDR1 MDHEN, CDR2 SYDVKM. The CDR3 DNA sequence: TGTGCCATAACGGGACAAGCACCCTACGTGCAGTACTTC. This sequence encodes CAITGQAPYVQYF.

J is TRBJ1-4 and V is TRBV6-1; TRBD1 might be the D (5 bases). The V end lost 3 bases, the J end lost 5 bases, and 13 bases lay between the germline ends. CDR3 length: 15 residues. CDR1 and CDR2 (germline): MNHNS, SASEGT. As DNA, the CDR3 is TGTGCCAGCAGTGAGGGGCAGTCCTCAAATGAAAAACTGTTTTTT. Protein: CASSEGQSSNEKLFF.

This clone was counted once. The rearrangement joins TRBV5-1 to TRBJ1-5, with D possibly TRBD1 on 5 matching bases. Trimming pared 1 base from V and 8 bases from J, leaving 16 bases between. The CDR3 covers 15 residues. Per the germline V gene, CDR1 is SGHRS and CDR2 is YFSETQ. The CDR3 nucleotides are TGCGCCAGCAGCTTGTGGGGGGACGGCCTAGAGCCCCAGCATTTT. Translated: CASSLWGDGLEPQHF.

This clone showed up many times. The V gene is TRBV20-1, the J gene TRBJ2-5, with no clear D. The CDR3 has 15 residues. From germline, CDR1 is DFQATT and CDR2 SNEGSKA (reference sequence). V was clipped by 5 bases and J by 3 bases, with 19 bases between them. The CDR3 reads CSASSLVGWKETQYF. In DNA, the CDR3 is TGCAGTGCTTCCTCCCTAGTTGGGTGGAAAGAGACCCAGTACTTC.

Many counts were recorded for this clone. The chain joins TRBV19 to TRBJ1-1; D might be TRBD1 (5 bases). Germline-derived CDR1 and CDR2 are LNHDA and SQIVND (reference sequence). V was shortened by 7 bases and J by 5 bases, with 17 bases between the two germline ends. This CDR3 region has 14 residues. CDR3 nucleotide sequence: TGTGCCAGTATCCCGGGCTCGGGGCGGACTGAAGCTTTCTTT. This encodes CASIPGSGRTEAFF.

The chain couples TRBV11-2 to TRBJ1-2; no clear D gene. V was clipped by 1 base and J by 7 bases, with 10 bases between them. CDR1 SGHAT and CDR2 FQNNGV come from the germline V gene. This CDR3 has 13 residues. CDR3 region: CASSLGAASGYTF. The CDR3 bases are TGTGCCAGCAGCTTAGGGGCGGCGTCTGGCTACACCTTC.

The gene calls are TRBV10-3 and TRBJ2-7; tentatively, D is TRBD1 (5 bases). Trimming cost V 3 bases and J 3 bases, with 12 bases left between them. Germline CDR1 ENHRY, CDR2 SYGVKD. CDR3 size: 14 residues. CDR3 in DNA: TGTGCCATCAGTGACAGGGTACAAAACTACGAGCAGTACTTC. It yields the protein CAISDRVQNYEQYF.

A note on this clone: At one of its ends the junction is not consistent with the germline gene, which may arise from a read error. The chain couples TRBV3-1 to TRBJ2-4; 10 positions match TRBD2. CDR1 and CDR2 (germline): LGHDT, YNNKEL (reference sequence). The CDR3 is made up of 16 amino acids. For the CDR3, the DNA is TGTGCCAGCAGCCGCACTAGCGGGGTGGCCACGGATGAGCAGTTTTTC. Encoded protein: CASSRTSGVATDEQFF.

This clone has just a few counts. This sequence joins TRBV2 and TRBJ2-2; 7 bases line up with TRBD2. The CDR3 spans 14 residues. Germline CDR1 and CDR2: SNHLY and FYNNEI. The trim removed 6 bases at V and 3 bases at J, leaving 4 bases unmatched. The CDR3 loop is CASRRAGYTGELFF. CDR3 nucleotide sequence: TGTGCCAGCAGGCGAGCGGGGTACACCGGGGAGCTGTTTTTT.

This clone was seen repeatedly, ten times or more. The genes are TRBV6-1 and TRBJ1-4, with 12 bases lining up with TRBD1. With V trimmed by 6 bases and J by 4 bases, 12 bases remained unmatched. The CDR3 covers 18 residues. Looked up from germline, CDR1 is MNHNS and CDR2 is SASEGT. The CDR3 DNA sequence: TGTGCCAGCAGCCAAATAGGGGGACAGGGGGCGGTTAATGAAAAACTGTTTTTT. As protein: CASSQIGGQGAVNEKLFF.

This clone was counted between two and nine times. V usage is TRBV19 and J usage is TRBJ1-1, with 10 bases that match TRBD1. The germline CDR1 and CDR2 sequences are LNHDA and SQIVND (reference sequence). The CDR3 contains 13 residues. V lost 5 bases, J lost 7 bases, and 4 bases stayed unmatched. CDR3 DNA: TGTGCCAGTAGTTGGGACAGGGGAATTGAAGCTTTCTTT. Translated, it gives CASSWDRGIEAFF. The entire variable domain, with the rest obtained from reference TRBV19 and TRBJ1-1, is as follows: DGGITQSPKYLFRKEGQNVTLSCEQNLNHDAMYWYRQDPGQGLRLIYYSQIVNDFQKGDIAEGYSVSREKKESFPLTVTSAQKNPTAFYLCASSWDRGIEAFFGQGTRLTVV.

The chain carries TRBV4-3 and TRBJ2-1; 10 nucleotides match TRBD2. The CDR3 is made up of 17 amino acids. V lost 2 bases and J lost 8; bases outside the gene matches: 12. Per the germline V gene, CDR1 is LGHNA and CDR2 is YSLEER. CDR3 sequence reads: CASSQSPIAGGSDEQFF. Here the CDR3 DNA reads TGCGCCAGCAGCCAATCACCTATAGCGGGAGGAAGCGATGAGCAGTTCTTC.

Concerning this clone itself: An end of the junction does not agree with germline; a read error may underlie this. The chain has TRBV4-1 and TRBJ2-7; D tentatively fits TRBD1 or TRBD2 (5 bases each). CDR1 and CDR2 from the germline V gene are MGHRA and YSYEKL. The CDR3 consists of 12 residues. CDR3 in amino acids: CASSGTQGELYF. The CDR3 bases are TGCGCCAGCAGCGGGACCCAAGGGGAGCTGTACTTC.

Relative to its sample, this clone is medium-sized (0.01 to 0.1%). This chain uses TRBV27 with TRBJ2-7; weak D call: TRBD1 (6 bases). V dropped 0 bases and J dropped 3 bases, with 9 bases sitting between them. CDR1 and CDR2 from the germline V gene are MNHEY and SMNVEV (reference sequence). The CDR3 extends over 14 amino acids. The CDR3: CASSLSTGNYEQYF. The DNA of the CDR3 is TGTGCCAGCAGTTTATCTACAGGGAACTACGAGCAGTACTTC.